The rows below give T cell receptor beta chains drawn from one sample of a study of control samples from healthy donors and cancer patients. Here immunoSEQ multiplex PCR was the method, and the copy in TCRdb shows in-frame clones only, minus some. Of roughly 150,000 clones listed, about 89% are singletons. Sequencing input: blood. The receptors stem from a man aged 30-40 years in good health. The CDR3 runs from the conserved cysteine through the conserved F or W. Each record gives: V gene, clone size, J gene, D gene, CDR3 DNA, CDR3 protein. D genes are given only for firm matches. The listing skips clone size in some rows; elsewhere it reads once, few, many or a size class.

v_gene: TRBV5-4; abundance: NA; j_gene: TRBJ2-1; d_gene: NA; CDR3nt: TGTGCCAGCAGCTCACTAGGGAGCTCCTACAATGAGCAGTTCTTC; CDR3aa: CASSSLGSSYNEQFF
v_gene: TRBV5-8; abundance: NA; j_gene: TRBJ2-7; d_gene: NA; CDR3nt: TGTGCCAGCAGCTTGGGCGGGAACTCCTACGAGCAGTACTTC; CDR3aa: CASSLGGNSYEQYF
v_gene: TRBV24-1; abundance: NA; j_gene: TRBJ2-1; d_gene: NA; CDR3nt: TGTGCCACCAGGGGCGCGGGATCCTACAATGAGCAGTTCTTC; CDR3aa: CATRGAGSYNEQFF
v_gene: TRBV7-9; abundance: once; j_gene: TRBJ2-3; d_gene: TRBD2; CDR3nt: TGTGCCAGCAGCCGGACTAGCGGGAGGACAGATACGCAGTATTTT; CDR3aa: CASSRTSGRTDTQYF
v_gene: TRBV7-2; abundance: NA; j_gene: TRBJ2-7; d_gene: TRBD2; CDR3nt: TGTGCCAGCAGCTTGGAGACTAGCGCCCACGAGCAGTACTTC; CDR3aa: CASSLETSAHEQYF
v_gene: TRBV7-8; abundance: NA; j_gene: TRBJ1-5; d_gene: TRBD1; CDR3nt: TGTGCCAGCAGCCCCAGGGACAGGGTAGACAATCAGCCCCAGCATTTT; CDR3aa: CASSPRDRVDNQPQHF
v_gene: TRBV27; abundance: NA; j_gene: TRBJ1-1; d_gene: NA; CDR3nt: TGTGCCAGCAGGCCGGACCCTTTGAACACTGAAGCTTTCTTT; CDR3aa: CASRPDPLNTEAFF
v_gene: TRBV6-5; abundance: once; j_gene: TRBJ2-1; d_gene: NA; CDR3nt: TGTGCCAGCAGTTACTCTGAGGCATCCGATGAGCAGTTCTTC; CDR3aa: CASSYSEASDEQFF
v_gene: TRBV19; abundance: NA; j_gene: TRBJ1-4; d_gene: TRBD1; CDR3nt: TGTGCCACACGACAGGGGATGAATGAAAAACTGTTTTTT; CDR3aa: CATRQGMNEKLFF
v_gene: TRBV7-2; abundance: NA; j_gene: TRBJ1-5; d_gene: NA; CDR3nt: TGTGCCAGCAGCTTAGAAAGGTTTCAGCCCCAGCATTTT; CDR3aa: CASSLERFQPQHF
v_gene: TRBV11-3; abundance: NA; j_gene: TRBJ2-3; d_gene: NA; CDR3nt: TGTGCCAGCAGCTCCGCGGGGCGTACGCAGTATTTT; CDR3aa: CASSSAGRTQYF
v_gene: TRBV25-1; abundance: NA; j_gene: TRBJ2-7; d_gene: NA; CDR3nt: TGTGCCAGCAGTGAGTTTGGTGAGCAGTACTTC; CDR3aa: CASSEFGEQYF
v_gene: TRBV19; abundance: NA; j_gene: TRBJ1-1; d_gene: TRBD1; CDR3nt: TGTGCCAGTAGTATAGGACAGGGGGTCACTGAAGCTTTCTTT; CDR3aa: CASSIGQGVTEAFF
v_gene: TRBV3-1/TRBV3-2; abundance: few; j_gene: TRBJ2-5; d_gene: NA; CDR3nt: TGTGCCAGCAGCCTTCAGGGTCCCCAAGAGACCCAGTACTTC; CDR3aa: CASSLQGPQETQYF
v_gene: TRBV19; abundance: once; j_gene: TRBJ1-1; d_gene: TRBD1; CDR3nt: TGTGCCAGTAGTATAGAGCCCGGGACAGGGCCTCGCACTGAAGCTTTCTTT; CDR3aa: CASSIEPGTGPRTEAFF
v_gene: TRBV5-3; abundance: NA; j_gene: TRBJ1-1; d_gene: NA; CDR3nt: TGTGCCAGAAGCTTGGCTTCAGGGCTCACTGAAGCTTTCTTT; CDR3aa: CARSLASGLTEAFF
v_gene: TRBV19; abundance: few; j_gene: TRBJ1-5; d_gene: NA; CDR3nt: TGTGCCAGTAGCCCACCAGGAGGTGCAAATCAGCCCCAGCATTTT; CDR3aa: CASSPPGGANQPQHF
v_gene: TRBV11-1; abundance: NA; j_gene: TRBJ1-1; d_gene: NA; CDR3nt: TGTGCCAGCAGCCATGGCACTGAAGCTTTCTTT; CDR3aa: CASSHGTEAFF
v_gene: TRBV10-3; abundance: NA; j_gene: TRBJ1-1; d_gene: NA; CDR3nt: TGTGCCATCAGTGGCGGATGGCTGGTGAACACTGAAGCTTTCTTT; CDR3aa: CAISGGWLVNTEAFF
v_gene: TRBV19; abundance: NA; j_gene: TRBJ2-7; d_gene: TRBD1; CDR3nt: TGTGCCAGTAGTATCGGAGCAGGGGGTAGCTACGAGCAGTACTTC; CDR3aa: CASSIGAGGSYEQYF
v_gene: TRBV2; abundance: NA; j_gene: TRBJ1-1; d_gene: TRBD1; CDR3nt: TGTGCCAGCAGTGAAAATAGACAGGGGGCGTTGACGAACACTGAAGCTTTCTTT; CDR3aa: CASSENRQGALTNTEAFF
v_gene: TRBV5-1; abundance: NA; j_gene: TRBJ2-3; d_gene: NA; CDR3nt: TGCGCCAGCAGGGGGGGACCGAGCACAGATACGCAGTATTTT; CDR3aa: CASRGGPSTDTQYF
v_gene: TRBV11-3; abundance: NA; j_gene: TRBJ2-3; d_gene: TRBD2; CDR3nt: TGTGCCAGCAGCCCCCGACTAGCCGGTACGACAGATACGCAGTATTTT; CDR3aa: CASSPRLAGTTDTQYF